This T cell receptor (beta chain) originates from a study of radiotherapy plus CTLA-4 blockade in lung cancer. Whole-study context: Of the patients, about 19% showed objective responses and approximately 34% attained disease control. Findings and caveats of the study: TCR clones of tumor origin grew in blood after radiotherapy plus ipilimumab.

The protocol was immunoSEQ multiplex PCR, while the TCRdb copy is restricted to in-frame clones and leaves out a portion. The data hold some 74,000 clones, with roughly 75% observed a single time. CDR3 size: 14 residues. Germline CDR1 reads SGHRS; CDR2 reads YFSETQ. Trimming removed 2 bases at V and 5 bases at J, with 13 bases between. Comments on this clone: The target antigen is unknown.

Focal radiation was given together with CTLA-4 blockade (ipilimumab) to patients with chemo-refractory metastatic non-small-cell lung cancer. The rearrangement links TRBV5-1 to TRBJ2-5, with a tentative D call TRBD2 (6 bases). This sequence was found in a human donor with non-small cell lung cancer who had a complete response to radiotherapy plus ipilimumab. The sample here was peripheral blood, taken from a patient treated with radiotherapy plus ipilimumab. CDR3: CASSFGRSEETQYF. CDR3 nucleotides: TGCGCCAGCAGCTTCGGGAGATCAGAGGAGACCCAGTACTTC.